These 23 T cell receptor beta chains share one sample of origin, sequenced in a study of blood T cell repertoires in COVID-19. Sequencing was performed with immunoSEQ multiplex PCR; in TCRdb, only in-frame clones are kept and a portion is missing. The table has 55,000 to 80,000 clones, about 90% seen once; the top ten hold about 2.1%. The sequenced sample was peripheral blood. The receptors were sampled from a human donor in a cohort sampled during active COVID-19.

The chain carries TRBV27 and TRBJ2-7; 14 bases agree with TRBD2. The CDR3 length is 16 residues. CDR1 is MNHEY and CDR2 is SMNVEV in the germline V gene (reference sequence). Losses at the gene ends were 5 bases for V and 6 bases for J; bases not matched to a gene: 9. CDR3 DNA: TGTGCCAGCAGTGCGGGACTAGCGGGGGCGAGGGGCGAGCAGTACTTC. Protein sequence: CASSAGLAGARGEQYF.

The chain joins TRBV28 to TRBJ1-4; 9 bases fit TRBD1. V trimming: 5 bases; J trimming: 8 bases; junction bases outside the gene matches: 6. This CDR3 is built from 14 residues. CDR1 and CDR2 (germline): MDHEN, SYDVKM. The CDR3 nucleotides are TGTGCCAGCAGTCGACAGGGGGTTCGGGAAAAACTGTTTTTT. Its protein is CASSRQGVREKLFF.

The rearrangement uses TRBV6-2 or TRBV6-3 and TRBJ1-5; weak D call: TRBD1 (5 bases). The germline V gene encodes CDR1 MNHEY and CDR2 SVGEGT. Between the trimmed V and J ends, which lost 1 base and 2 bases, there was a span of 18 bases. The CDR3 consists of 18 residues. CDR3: CASSYFGAVGEGNQPQHF. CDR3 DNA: TGTGCCAGCAGTTACTTTGGGGCTGTAGGGGAGGGCAATCAGCCCCAGCATTTT.

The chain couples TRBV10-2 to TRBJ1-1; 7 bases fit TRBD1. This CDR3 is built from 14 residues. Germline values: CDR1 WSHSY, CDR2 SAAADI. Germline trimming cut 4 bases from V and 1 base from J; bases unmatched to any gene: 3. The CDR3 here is CASSAGTANTEAFF. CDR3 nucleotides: TGCGCCAGCAGTGCTGGGACAGCGAACACTGAAGCTTTCTTT.

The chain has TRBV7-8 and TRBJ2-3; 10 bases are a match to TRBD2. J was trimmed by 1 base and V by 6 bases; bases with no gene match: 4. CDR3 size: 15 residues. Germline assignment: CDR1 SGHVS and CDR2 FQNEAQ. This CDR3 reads CASSSGTSGTDTQYF. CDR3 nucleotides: TGTGCCAGCAGTTCAGGGACTAGCGGCACAGATACGCAGTATTTT.

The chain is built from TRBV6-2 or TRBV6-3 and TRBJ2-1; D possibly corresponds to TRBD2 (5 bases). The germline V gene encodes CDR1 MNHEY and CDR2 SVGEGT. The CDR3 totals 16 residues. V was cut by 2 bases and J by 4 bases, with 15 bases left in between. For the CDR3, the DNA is TGTGCCAGCAGTTACCTCAAACTAGTGGCGTACAATGAGCAGTTCTTC. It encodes CASSYLKLVAYNEQFF.

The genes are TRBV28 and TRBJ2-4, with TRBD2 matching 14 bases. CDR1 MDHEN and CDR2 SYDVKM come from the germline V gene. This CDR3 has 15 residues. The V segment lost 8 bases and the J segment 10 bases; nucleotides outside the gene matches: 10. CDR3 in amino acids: CASWGTSGGLGIQYF. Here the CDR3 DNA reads TGTGCCAGCTGGGGGACTAGCGGGGGACTTGGGATTCAGTACTTC.

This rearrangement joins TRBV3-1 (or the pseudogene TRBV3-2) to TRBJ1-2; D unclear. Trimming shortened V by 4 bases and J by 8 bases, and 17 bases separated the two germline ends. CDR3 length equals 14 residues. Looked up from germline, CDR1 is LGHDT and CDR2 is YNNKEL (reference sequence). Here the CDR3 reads CASSLHDTPSGYTF. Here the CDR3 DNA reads TGTGCCAGCAGCCTCCATGACACACCGTCGGGCTACACCTTC.

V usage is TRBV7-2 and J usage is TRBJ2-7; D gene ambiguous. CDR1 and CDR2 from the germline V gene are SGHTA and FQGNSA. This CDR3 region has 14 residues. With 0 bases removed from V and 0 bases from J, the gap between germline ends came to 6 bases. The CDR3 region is CASSLAVASYEQYF. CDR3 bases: TGTGCCAGCAGCTTAGCGGTGGCCTCCTACGAGCAGTACTTC.

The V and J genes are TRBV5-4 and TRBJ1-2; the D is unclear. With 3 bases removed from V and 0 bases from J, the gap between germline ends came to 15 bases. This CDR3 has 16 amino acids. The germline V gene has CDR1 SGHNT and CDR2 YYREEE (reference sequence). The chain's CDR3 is CASSSGNGQSNYGYTF. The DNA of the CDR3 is TGTGCCAGCAGCTCGGGGAATGGGCAGTCTAACTATGGCTACACCTTC. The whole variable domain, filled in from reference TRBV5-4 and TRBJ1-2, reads ETGVTQSPTHLIKTRGQQVTLRCSSQSGHNTVSWYQQALGQGPQFIFQYYREEENGRGNFPPRFSGLQFPNYSSELNVNALELDDSALYLCASSSGNGQSNYGYTFGSGTRLTVV.

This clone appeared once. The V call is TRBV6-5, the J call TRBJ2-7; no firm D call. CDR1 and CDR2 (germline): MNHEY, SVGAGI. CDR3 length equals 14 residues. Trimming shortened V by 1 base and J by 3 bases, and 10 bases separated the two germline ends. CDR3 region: CASSYFTAGYEQYF. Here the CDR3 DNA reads TGTGCCAGCAGTTACTTCACCGCCGGCTACGAGCAGTACTTC.

CDR3 sequence reads: CASRWTGGDYEQYF. CDR3 coding DNA: TGTGCCAGCAGATGGACAGGGGGTGACTACGAGCAGTACTTC. The rearrangement uses TRBV2 and TRBJ2-7, with 10 bases aligning to TRBD1. The ends lost 6 bases at V and 3 bases at J; junction bases unmatched: 5. CDR1 SNHLY and CDR2 FYNNEI come from the germline V gene. The CDR3 totals 14 residues.

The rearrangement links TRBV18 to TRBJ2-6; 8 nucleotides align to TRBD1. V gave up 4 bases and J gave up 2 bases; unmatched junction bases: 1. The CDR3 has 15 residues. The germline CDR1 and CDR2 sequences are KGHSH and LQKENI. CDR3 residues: CASSQDRAGANVLTF. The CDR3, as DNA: TGTGCCAGCTCACAGGACAGGGCTGGGGCCAACGTCCTGACTTTC.

CDR3 bases: TGCGCCAGCAGTGACAGTCTCTATGGCTACACCTTC. Protein: CASSDSLYGYTF. The chain links TRBV10-1 to TRBJ1-2; D gene unclear. Germline assignment: CDR1 WNHNN and CDR2 SYGVQD (reference sequence). Trimming removed 3 bases at V and 4 bases at J, with 6 bases between. CDR3 size: 12 residues.

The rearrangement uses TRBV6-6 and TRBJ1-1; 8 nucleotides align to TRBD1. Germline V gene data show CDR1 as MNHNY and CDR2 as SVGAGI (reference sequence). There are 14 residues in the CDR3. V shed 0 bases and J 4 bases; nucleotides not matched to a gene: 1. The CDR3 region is CASSYSTGATEAFF. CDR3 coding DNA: TGTGCCAGCAGTTACTCGACAGGGGCCACTGAAGCTTTCTTT.

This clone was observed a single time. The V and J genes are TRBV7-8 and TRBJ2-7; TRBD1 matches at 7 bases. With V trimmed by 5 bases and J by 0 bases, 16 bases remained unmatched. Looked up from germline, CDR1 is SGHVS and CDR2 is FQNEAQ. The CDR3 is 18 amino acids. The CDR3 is CASSLQGQGQTYSYEQYF. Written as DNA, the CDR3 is TGTGCCAGCAGCCTACAGGGGCAGGGTCAAACCTACTCCTACGAGCAGTACTTC.

CDR3 DNA sequence: TGTGCCAGCAGCTTAGAGTTAGGGGACAGCCTCCACTTT. The encoded protein is CASSLELGDSLHF. The chain recombines TRBV7-2 with TRBJ1-6, with 7 bases that match TRBD1. Germline assignment: CDR1 SGHTA and CDR2 FQGNSA. The junction had 6 bases not matched to a gene; V was cut back by 1 base and J by 15 bases. The CDR3 is 13 amino acids.

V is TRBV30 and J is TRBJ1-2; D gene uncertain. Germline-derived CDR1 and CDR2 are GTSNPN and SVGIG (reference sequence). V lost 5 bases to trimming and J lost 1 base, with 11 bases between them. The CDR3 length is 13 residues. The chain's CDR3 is CAWASSVNYGYTF. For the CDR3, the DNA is TGTGCCTGGGCCTCCAGTGTTAACTATGGCTACACCTTC.

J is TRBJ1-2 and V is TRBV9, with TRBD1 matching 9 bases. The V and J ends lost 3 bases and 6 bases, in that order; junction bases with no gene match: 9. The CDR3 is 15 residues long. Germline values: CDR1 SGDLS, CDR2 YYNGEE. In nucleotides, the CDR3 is TGTGCCAGCAGCGCGAGCAGGGACAGGGTGGATGGCTACACCTTC. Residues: CASSASRDRVDGYTF.

The CDR3 DNA reads as TGCGCCAGCAGCCGGGGAGGGCAGGGAAACACTGAAGCTTTCTTT. Translation: CASSRGGQGNTEAFF. This chain joins TRBV5-1 and TRBJ1-1; maybe TRBD1 (5 bases). The V and J ends lost 4 bases and 2 bases respectively, with 15 bases between them. CDR3 length: 15 amino acids. Germline CDR1 SGHRS, CDR2 YFSETQ.

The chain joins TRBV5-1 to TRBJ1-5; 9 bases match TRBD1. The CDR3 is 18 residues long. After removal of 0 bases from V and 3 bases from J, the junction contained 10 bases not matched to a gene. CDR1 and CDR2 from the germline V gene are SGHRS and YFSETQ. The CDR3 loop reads CASSLASPGQGSNQPQHF. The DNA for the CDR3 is TGCGCCAGCAGCTTGGCTTCACCGGGACAGGGCTCCAATCAGCCCCAGCATTTT.

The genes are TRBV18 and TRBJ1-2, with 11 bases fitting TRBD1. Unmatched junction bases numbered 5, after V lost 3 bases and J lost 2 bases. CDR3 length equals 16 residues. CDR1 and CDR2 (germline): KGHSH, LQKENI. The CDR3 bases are TGTGCCAGCTCACCTTACGGACAGGGGGCAAACTATGGCTACACCTTC. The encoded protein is CASSPYGQGANYGYTF.

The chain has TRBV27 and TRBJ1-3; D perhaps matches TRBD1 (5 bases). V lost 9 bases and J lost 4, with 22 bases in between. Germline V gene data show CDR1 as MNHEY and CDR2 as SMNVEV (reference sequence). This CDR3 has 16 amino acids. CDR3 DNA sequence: TGTGCCAGTTCAAAAGACCAGGGAACAGCCGGAAACACCATATATTTT. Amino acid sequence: CASSKDQGTAGNTIYF.